This entry lists 23 T cell receptor beta chains sequenced from one sample in a study of cytomegalovirus exposure and HLA in healthy donors. The PCR ran on 60 Vbeta and 13 Jbeta primers. Generated by immunoSEQ multiplex PCR, the TCRdb table keeps only in-frame clones and is missing some. Of fewer than 250,000 clones listed, approximately 80% are singletons. Sequenced: PBMCs. These receptor sequences come from a woman between 25 and 40 years old in good health and CMV-seropositive.

This clone was detected only a few times. V usage is TRBV5-1 and J usage is TRBJ2-7; a possible D gene is TRBD2 (6 bases). The germline CDR1 and CDR2 sequences are SGHRS and YFSETQ. The ends were cut back, 5 bases at V and 5 bases at J, with 20 bases in the middle. The CDR3 length is 15 residues. Written as DNA, the CDR3 is TGCGCCAGCAGTTCCAAGGCGGGGAATAGGGACGAGCAGTACTTC. As protein: CASSSKAGNRDEQYF.

CDR3 loop: CAWSVPRDPYEQYF. The CDR3 DNA reads as TGTGCCTGGAGTGTACCGCGGGACCCCTACGAGCAGTACTTC. The gene calls are TRBV30 and TRBJ2-7, with D possibly being TRBD2 (6 bases). This CDR3 is 14 amino acids long. In germline, CDR1 is GTSNPN, CDR2 SVGIG (reference sequence). V was shortened by 0 bases and J by 2 bases, with 11 bases between the two germline ends.

V and J are TRBV5-6 and TRBJ2-5; 9 bases align to TRBD1. Looked up from germline, CDR1 is SGHDT and CDR2 is YYEEEE. The CDR3 is 15 amino acids. V lost 4 bases and J lost 5; bases outside the gene matches: 9. The CDR3 region is CASSTGQGLTETQYF. CDR3 nucleotide sequence: TGTGCCAGCAGCACGGGACAGGGCCTGACGGAGACCCAGTACTTC.

The chain joins TRBV28 to TRBJ1-2; D is possibly TRBD1 (5 bases). CDR3 size: 16 residues. Germline assignment: CDR1 MDHEN and CDR2 SYDVKM. The germline V and J ends were trimmed by 5 bases and 1 base, with 17 bases remaining between them. CDR3 region: CASSLEGRNINYGYTF. The CDR3, as DNA: TGTGCCAGCAGTCTGGAGGGACGGAATATTAACTATGGCTACACCTTC.

This rearrangement joins TRBV18 to TRBJ1-5; D gene uncertain. Germline CDR1 reads KGHSH; CDR2 reads LQKENI. The CDR3 sequence is 15 residues long. Trimming cost V 1 base and J 1 base, with 8 bases left between them. This CDR3 reads CASSPLGESNQPQHF. CDR3 DNA sequence: TGTGCCAGCTCACCACTTGGAGAAAGCAATCAGCCCCAGCATTTT.

The rearrangement links TRBV6-6 to TRBJ1-6, with 10 bases that match TRBD1. V shed 0 bases and J 10 bases; nucleotides not matched to a gene: 3. The CDR3 totals 15 residues. Germline V lookup: CDR1 MNHNY, CDR2 SVGAGI (reference sequence). The CDR3 is CASSYSRDRGSPLHF. The DNA of the CDR3 is TGTGCCAGCAGTTACTCGAGGGACAGGGGCTCACCCCTCCACTTT.

This clone was found a few times. DNA for the CDR3: TGTGCCAGCAGTGCACGACAGGGGGGGTGGGAGACCCAGTACTTC. Protein product: CASSARQGGWETQYF. The gene calls are TRBV7-8 and TRBJ2-5, with 9 bases that match TRBD1. Germline loops: CDR1 SGHVS, CDR2 FQNEAQ. The CDR3 is made up of 15 amino acids. The J segment lost 5 bases and the V segment lost 6 bases, leaving 10 bases of the junction unmatched.

J is TRBJ2-4 and V is TRBV11-2, with a tentative D call TRBD2 (5 bases). In germline, CDR1 is SGHAT, CDR2 FQNNGV. Trimming took off 3 bases at V and 4 bases at J, with 13 bases between the two ends. The CDR3 sequence is 15 residues long. CDR3: CASSFNAAVKNIQYF. Here the CDR3 DNA reads TGTGCCAGCAGCTTCAATGCAGCGGTAAAAAACATTCAGTACTTC. Based on the CDR3 plus reference TRBV11-2 and TRBJ2-4, the full variable domain is EAGVAQSPRYKIIEKRQSVAFWCNPISGHATLYWYQQILGQGPKLLIQFQNNGVVDDSQLPKDRFSAERLKGVDSTLKIQPAKLEDSAVYLCASSFNAAVKNIQYFGAGTRLSVL.

The chain's CDR3 is CASSISSGQETQYF. The CDR3 coding sequence is TGTGCCAGTAGTATATCTAGTGGCCAAGAGACCCAGTACTTC. The chain is built from TRBV19 and TRBJ2-5; D gene unclear. Germline assignment: CDR1 LNHDA and CDR2 SQIVND (reference sequence). V was trimmed by 2 bases and J by 1 base, leaving 8 bases between them. The length of the CDR3 is 14 residues.

The V gene is TRBV4-2, the J gene TRBJ2-7; 8 bases are shared with TRBD2. CDR3 size: 16 residues. Germline V gene data show CDR1 as LGHNA and CDR2 as YNFKEQ. The V segment lost 0 bases and the J segment 5 bases; nucleotides outside the gene matches: 9. CDR3 in DNA: TGTGCCAGCAGCCAAGATGACGGGAGGGCAGTCGACGAGCAGTACTTC. Translating it yields CASSQDDGRAVDEQYF.

The rearrangement links TRBV7-9 to TRBJ1-5, with 8 bases lining up with TRBD1. The germline V gene has CDR1 SEHNR and CDR2 FQNEAQ (reference sequence). This CDR3 comprises 17 residues. Germline trimming cut 1 base from V and 0 bases from J; bases unmatched to any gene: 5. The chain's CDR3 is CASSLGTGRNSNQPQHF. CDR3 bases: TGTGCCAGCAGCTTAGGGACAGGGCGCAATAGCAATCAGCCCCAGCATTTT.

This rearrangement joins TRBV7-2 to TRBJ2-1; 8 nucleotides match TRBD2. The CDR3 has 16 residues. Germline-derived CDR1 and CDR2 are SGHTA and FQGNSA. V dropped 5 bases and J dropped 2; count of bases not matched to a gene: 8. CDR3 bases: TGTGCCAGCAGCGCCCGACTAGCGCCAACCTACAATGAGCAGTTCTTC. Its protein is CASSARLAPTYNEQFF.

This rearrangement joins TRBV27 to TRBJ2-1; D ambiguous. CDR1 and CDR2 (germline): MNHEY, SMNVEV (reference sequence). CDR3 length equals 15 residues. Trimming pared 5 bases from V and 5 bases from J, leaving 16 bases between. The CDR3 region has the DNA TGTGCCAGCAGTGAATCCCCGGCGGATCACAATGAGCAGTTCTTC. This sequence encodes CASSESPADHNEQFF.

This chain links TRBV7-2 with TRBJ2-1, with a weak D call TRBD2 (6 bases). Trimming removed 5 bases at V and 7 bases at J, with 9 bases between. The CDR3 length is 12 residues. Germline CDR1 and CDR2: SGHTA and FQGNSA. CDR3 DNA sequence: TGTGCCAGCAGCATCCGGGAGAATGAGCAGTTCTTC. Translating it yields CASSIRENEQFF.

The chain employs TRBV19 and TRBJ2-1; 14 bases match TRBD2. CDR3 length equals 15 residues. CDR1 is LNHDA and CDR2 is SQIVND in the germline V gene (reference sequence). The junction had 7 bases not matched to a gene; V was cut back by 6 bases and J by 9 bases. The CDR3 loop reads CASRLGLAGAGEQFF. In nucleotides, the CDR3 is TGTGCCAGTAGATTGGGACTAGCGGGGGCCGGTGAGCAGTTCTTC.

The J gene is TRBJ1-1, the V gene TRBV7-3, with 7 nucleotides matching TRBD1. J was trimmed by 6 bases and V by 6 bases; bases with no gene match: 13. Germline CDR1 SGHTA, CDR2 FQGTGA. The CDR3 spans 15 residues. CDR3 sequence: CASRNRDSYPPEAFF. In DNA form, the CDR3 reads TGTGCCAGCAGAAACCGGGACAGCTACCCACCTGAAGCTTTCTTT.

V and J are TRBV7-3 and TRBJ2-3, with a weak D call TRBD2 (6 bases). Germline CDR1 is SGHTA and CDR2 is FQGTGA. Trimming cost V 1 base and J 6 bases, with 17 bases left between them. This CDR3 region has 16 residues. CDR3 in DNA: TGTGCCAGCAGCTTAATCGCGGGGCCAGATAGGGATACGCAGTATTTT. It translates to CASSLIAGPDRDTQYF.

The chain is built from TRBV28 and TRBJ1-2; 7 nucleotides match TRBD1. The CDR3 has 14 amino acids. J gave up 8 bases and V 3 bases, and 9 bases lay outside the gene matches. The germline V gene encodes CDR1 MDHEN and CDR2 SYDVKM. The DNA for the CDR3 is TGTGCCAGCAGTTTTCCCTCAGGGGGAAAGGGCTACACCTTC. It is translated as CASSFPSGGKGYTF.

The chain uses TRBV2 and TRBJ2-3; D not resolved. Trimming removed 6 bases from V and 2 bases from J, with 15 bases in between. CDR1 is SNHLY, CDR2 FYNNEI, per germline. The CDR3 covers 15 residues. The CDR3 DNA reads TGTGCCAGCAGATTCCGAAGACTTAACACAGATACGCAGTATTTT. Amino acid sequence: CASRFRRLNTDTQYF.

The chain recombines TRBV4-1 with TRBJ2-4; D is uncertain. V gave up 0 bases and J gave up 0 bases, with 15 bases separating them. Germline assignment: CDR1 MGHRA and CDR2 YSYEKL. CDR3 size: 18 residues. The DNA of the CDR3 is TGCGCCAGCAGCCAAGAACCGCTTCCGGGTCTAGCCAAAAACATTCAGTACTTC. Its translation: CASSQEPLPGLAKNIQYF.

The V gene is TRBV6-5, the J gene TRBJ2-5; 8 bases align to TRBD2. The J call may be wrong; the DNA end is better matched by TRBJ2-7. In germline, CDR1 is MNHEY, CDR2 SVGAGI. CDR3 length: 14 amino acids. The CDR3 DNA reads TGTGCCAGCAGTCCCGGGACTAGGGGGGGCGAGCAGTACTTC. This gives the protein CASSPGTRGGEQYF.

The chain is built from TRBV4-2 and TRBJ2-1; 15 nucleotides match TRBD2. The trim removed 1 base at V and 6 bases at J, leaving 10 bases unmatched. The CDR3 loop spans 19 amino acids. Germline V gene sequence: CDR1 LGHNA, CDR2 YNFKEQ. CDR3 nucleotide sequence: TGTGCCAGCAGCCAAGGTCCGCCGGGACTAGCGGGAGGCTCCAATGAGCAGTTCTTC. Protein product: CASSQGPPGLAGGSNEQFF.

The chain uses TRBV15 and TRBJ1-2; 7 bases match TRBD1. CDR1 is LNHNV and CDR2 is YYDKDF in the germline V gene (reference sequence). Trimming removed 1 base from V and 0 bases from J; junction bases left unmatched: 5. This CDR3 spans 16 amino acids. Written as DNA, the CDR3 is TGTGCCACCAGCAGAGTTACAGGGGCAACTAACTATGGCTACACCTTC. Translated, it gives CATSRVTGATNYGYTF.